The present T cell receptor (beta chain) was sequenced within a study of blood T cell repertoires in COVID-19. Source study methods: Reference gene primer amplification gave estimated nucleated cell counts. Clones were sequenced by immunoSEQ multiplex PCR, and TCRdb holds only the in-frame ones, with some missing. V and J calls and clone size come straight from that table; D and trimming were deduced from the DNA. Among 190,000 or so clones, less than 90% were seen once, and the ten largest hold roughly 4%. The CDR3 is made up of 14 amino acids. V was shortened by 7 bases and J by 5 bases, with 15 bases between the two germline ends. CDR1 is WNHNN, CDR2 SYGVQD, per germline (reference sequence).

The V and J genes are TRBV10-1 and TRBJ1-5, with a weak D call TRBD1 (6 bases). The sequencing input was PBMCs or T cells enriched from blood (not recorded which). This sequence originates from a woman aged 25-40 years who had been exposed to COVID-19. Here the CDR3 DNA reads TGCGCCAGCATACCAACTGAGGGGGATCAGCCCCAGCATTTT. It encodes CASIPTEGDQPQHF.